What follows describes a single TCR beta chain. Antigen specificity is unknown. The CDR3 runs to 15 residues. The germline CDR1 and CDR2 sequences are SGHAT and FQNNGV. This entry comes from a study of monozygotic twins with inflammatory bowel disease. The study's findings and limits: The data offered no way to tell different T cell subtypes apart.

Each TCR library consumed 3,000 to 4,000 ng of total RNA. Template switching added UMIs carrying a 6-nucleotide sample barcode. From its re-call of the 5' RACE reads, TCRdb lists each CDR3 protein once, without DNA. This sample contains some 99,000 distinct CDR3 sequences. The sequence came from a human donor with ulcerative colitis or Crohn's disease, or a healthy co-twin of an affected twin (not recorded which). The rearrangement uses TRBV11-2 and TRBJ1-6; there is no DNA to check the TCRdb D call of TRBD1. Sequencing used blood. The CDR3: CASSLRDRGVRTLHF.